This TCR beta chain was obtained from a study of T cell changes during pregnancy in multiple sclerosis. Produced via immunoSEQ multiplex PCR; TCRdb's table is partial and in-frame only. This table holds about 77,000 clones, approximately 89% found once. With V trimmed by 3 bases and J by 2 bases, 8 bases remained unmatched. Germline lookup yields CDR1 KGHSH and CDR2 LQKENI. CDR3 length: 18 amino acids. V gene TRBV18 combines with J gene TRBJ2-6; 9 nucleotides match TRBD1. The sequenced sample was peripheral blood, obtained before pregnancy. This clonotype was obtained from a female donor with multiple sclerosis, enrolled in a pregnancy study. The CDR3, as DNA: TGTGCCAGCTCACCTAGGGACAGGGTCGGTACTGGGGCCAACGTCCTGACTTTC. Residues: CASSPRDRVGTGANVLTF.